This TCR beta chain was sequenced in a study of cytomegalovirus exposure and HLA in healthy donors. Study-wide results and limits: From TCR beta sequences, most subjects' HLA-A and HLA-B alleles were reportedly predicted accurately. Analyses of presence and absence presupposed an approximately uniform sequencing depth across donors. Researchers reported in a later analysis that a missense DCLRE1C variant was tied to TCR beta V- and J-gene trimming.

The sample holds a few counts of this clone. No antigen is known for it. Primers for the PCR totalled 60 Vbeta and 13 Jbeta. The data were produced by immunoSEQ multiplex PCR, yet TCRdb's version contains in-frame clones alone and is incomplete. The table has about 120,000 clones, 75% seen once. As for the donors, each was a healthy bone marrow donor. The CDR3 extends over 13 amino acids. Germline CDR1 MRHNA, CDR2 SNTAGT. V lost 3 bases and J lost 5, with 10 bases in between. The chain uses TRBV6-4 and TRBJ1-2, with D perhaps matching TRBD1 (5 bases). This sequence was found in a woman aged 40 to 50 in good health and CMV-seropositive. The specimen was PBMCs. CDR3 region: CASSETEFYGYTF. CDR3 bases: TGTGCCAGCAGTGAGACAGAATTTTATGGCTACACCTTC.